These 28 T cell receptor beta chains originate from one sample sequenced in a study of T cell repertoires in cytomegalovirus infection. These receptors have no known antigen. TCRdb passed the reads through MiXCR, listing each CDR3 protein once. Of approximately 500,000 distinct CDR3 sequences in the sample, more than 30% were seen once. Sample: cultured PBMCs, taken from culture after CMV antigen stimulation. The receptors were sampled from a human donor in good health (CMV status not recorded). Some clones in this sample may be carry-over from other donors' samples.

At least ten counts were recorded for this clonotype. The chain has TRBV6-2 or TRBV6-3 and TRBJ2-4; the D is unclear. In germline, CDR1 is MNHEY, CDR2 SVGEGT. V was cut by 2 bases and J by 0 bases, with 23 bases left in between. There are 20 residues in the CDR3. The CDR3: CASSYSRYENLPLAKNIQYF. The CDR3 bases are TGTGCCAGCAGTTACAGCCGATATGAGAACCTACCCCTAGCCAAAAACATTCAGTACTTC.

Regarding this clonotype: One end of the junction is discordant with germline, which a read error may explain. The chain uses TRBV7-2 and TRBJ1-4; maybe TRBD1 (5 bases). The germline CDR1 and CDR2 sequences are SGHTA and FQGNSA. The CDR3 consists of 16 residues. CDR3 coding DNA: TGTGCCAGAAGCTTAAAGTCGGCGGGGGGGAGGGAAAAACTGTTTTTT. Encoded protein: CARSLKSAGGREKLFF.

The table lists this clonotype with many counts. CDR3 nucleotide sequence: TGTGCCAGCAGCTTTCTAACAGGGGAAGCTTTCTTT. Protein: CASSFLTGEAFF. J is TRBJ1-1 and V is TRBV7-9; TRBD1 might be the D (6 bases). CDR1 SEHNR and CDR2 FQNEAQ come from the germline V gene (reference sequence). The CDR3 runs to 12 residues. V was trimmed by 3 bases and J by 8 bases, leaving 10 bases between them.

This chain joins TRBV12-3 or TRBV12-4 and TRBJ1-2; tentative D call: TRBD1 (5 bases). The CDR3 is made up of 15 amino acids. V shed 0 bases and J shed 2 bases, with 10 bases lying between them. For the CDR3, the DNA is TGTGCCAGCAGTTTAGCGCGGGGGGGGAACTATGGCTACACCTTC. It codes for CASSLARGGNYGYTF.

CDR3 residues: CASSESGENIQYF. DNA for the CDR3: TGCGCCAGCAGTGAGTCCGGGGAAAACATTCAGTACTTC. This chain uses TRBV10-1 with TRBJ2-4; the D gene is possibly TRBD2 (5 bases). CDR1 and CDR2 (germline): WNHNN, SYGVQD (reference sequence). CDR3 length: 13 residues. Trimming took off 0 bases at V and 5 bases at J, with 5 bases between the two ends.

The rearrangement joins TRBV12-3 or TRBV12-4 to TRBJ2-5; D is perhaps TRBD1 or TRBD2 (6 bases each). This CDR3 has 14 amino acids. The ends were cut back, 6 bases at V and 3 bases at J, with 14 bases in the middle. The CDR3 DNA sequence: TGTGCCAGCAGCTCTTGGGGGGCCGAAGAGACCCAGTACTTC. Amino acids: CASSSWGAEETQYF.

Ten or more counts support this clonotype. This chain joins TRBV7-8 and TRBJ2-7; 12 bases fit TRBD2. Germline V gene lookup returns CDR1 SGHVS and CDR2 FQNEAQ. CDR3 length equals 20 residues. J gave up 0 bases and V 5 bases, and 17 bases lay outside the gene matches. In nucleotides, the CDR3 is TGTGCCAGCAGCCAAACTCCGGGACTAGCGGGCGCTCAGAGCTCCTACGAGCAGTACGTC. Its translation is CASSQTPGLAGAQSSYEQYV.

This clonotype was counted once. V is TRBV6-7 and J is TRBJ2-7, with 12 bases that match TRBD2. TRBV6-7 is identified as an open reading frame with a role that is uncertain. The V and J ends lost 3 bases and 7 bases, in that order; junction bases with no gene match: 4. This CDR3 contains 14 residues. CDR3 sequence: CASSYPGLAGEQYV. The CDR3 nucleotides are TGTGCCAGCAGTTATCCAGGACTAGCGGGAGAGCAGTACGTC.

This clonotype was detected only a few times. The chain links TRBV4-2 to TRBJ2-2, with TRBD2 matching 13 bases. Germline V lookup: CDR1 LGHNA, CDR2 YNFKEQ. The CDR3 is made up of 18 amino acids. J was trimmed by 4 bases and V by 3 bases; bases with no gene match: 8. CDR3 nucleotide sequence: TGTGCCAGCAGCCAGCGATCGGGACTAGCGGGATTCACCGGGGAGCTGTTTTTT. It yields the protein CASSQRSGLAGFTGELFF.

For this clonotype: Relative to the germline gene, one junction end is altered; a read error may explain this. The rearrangement uses TRBV12-3 or TRBV12-4 and TRBJ2-2, with 7 bases identical to TRBD2. There are 13 residues in the CDR3. The CDR3 coding sequence is TGTGCCAGCAGTTTGAACGCCCCGGGGGGGCTGTTTTTT. Residues: CASSLNAPGGLFF.

This chain joins TRBV10-3 and TRBJ2-3; unclear D gene. Trimming took off 4 bases at V and 0 bases at J, with 11 bases between the two ends. The CDR3 consists of 15 residues. Germline V gene lookup returns CDR1 ENHRY and CDR2 SYGVKD. The CDR3 region has the DNA TGTGCCATCAGTGGGAGTGATCCTAGCACAGATACGCAGTATTTT. This gives the protein CAISGSDPSTDTQYF.

This clonotype was found a few times. V usage is TRBV7-6 and J usage is TRBJ1-5; D might be TRBD1 (5 bases). This CDR3 contains 15 residues. Germline assignment: CDR1 SGHVS and CDR2 FNYEAQ. Trimming left V 6 bases short and J 1 base short, with 13 bases between. This chain's CDR3 is CASRRWTISNQPQHF. The DNA of the CDR3 is TGTGCCAGCAGGAGATGGACAATAAGCAATCAGCCCCAGCATTTT.

Only a few counts were recorded for this clonotype. This chain uses TRBV11-2 with TRBJ1-1; D remains unclear. This CDR3 has 14 amino acids. Per the germline V gene, CDR1 is SGHAT and CDR2 is FQNNGV. The V end was cut by 1 base, the J end by 5 bases, with 11 bases between. The CDR3 is CASSLAAGGTEAFF. The CDR3 DNA follows: TGTGCCAGCAGCTTAGCGGCAGGCGGAACTGAAGCTTTCTTT.

In nucleotides, the CDR3 is TGTGCCATCAGTGAAAGGGGGATCAATTCACCCCTCCACTTT. Translated, it gives CAISERGINSPLHF. J is TRBJ1-6 and V is TRBV10-3, with a possible D match to TRBD1 (6 bases). Trimming took 3 bases from V and 7 from J, leaving 10 bases between them. Per the germline V gene, CDR1 is ENHRY and CDR2 is SYGVKD. This CDR3 region has 14 residues.

The chain links TRBV6-1 to TRBJ2-3; D is undetermined. CDR1 is MNHNS and CDR2 is SASEGT in the germline V gene. The CDR3 loop spans 12 amino acids. Trimming pared 1 base from V and 7 bases from J, leaving 6 bases between. Here the CDR3 DNA reads TGTGCCAGCAGTGAAGTCGTGTATACGCAGTATTTT. This encodes CASSEVVYTQYF.

V is TRBV19 and J is TRBJ2-7; 10 nucleotides align to TRBD1. This CDR3 contains 15 residues. Germline CDR1 and CDR2: LNHDA and SQIVND (reference sequence). The J segment lost 5 bases and the V segment lost 5 bases, leaving 9 bases of the junction unmatched. The CDR3 reads CASSDPGTGAHEQYF. Here the CDR3 DNA reads TGTGCCAGTAGTGACCCAGGGACAGGGGCCCACGAGCAGTACTTC.

In this sample, this clonotype turned up a few times. This rearrangement joins TRBV27 to TRBJ2-4; 10 bases match TRBD2. V shed 4 bases and J 6 bases; nucleotides not matched to a gene: 6. The CDR3 spans 15 residues. The V gene's germline CDR1 is MNHEY and CDR2 SMNVEV (reference sequence). Here the CDR3 DNA reads TGTGCCAGCAGTTCCCTTAGGACTAGCGGAAACATTCAGTACTTC. Protein: CASSSLRTSGNIQYF.

This chain joins TRBV4-3 and TRBJ2-1; TRBD2 is a possible D gene (5 bases). Per germline, CDR1 LGHNA and CDR2 YSLEER. V lost 0 bases, J lost 3 bases, and 6 bases lay in between. This CDR3 is built from 14 residues. DNA of the CDR3: TGCGCCAGCAGCCAAGATCGGGACTACAATGAGCAGTTCTTC. This translates into CASSQDRDYNEQFF.

This clonotype has more than one count but fewer than ten. The chain employs TRBV6-2 or TRBV6-3 and TRBJ2-3; TRBD2 matches 12 bases. The CDR3 totals 17 residues. The junction had 8 bases not matched to a gene; V was cut back by 5 bases and J by 2 bases. Germline V gives CDR1 MNHEY, CDR2 SVGEGT. The CDR3 reads CASSRRLAGAHTDTQYF. The CDR3 DNA reads TGTGCCAGCAGTCGACGACTAGCGGGAGCGCACACAGATACGCAGTATTTT.

The genes are TRBV2 and TRBJ1-3, with 7 bases aligning to TRBD1. The CDR3 has 15 amino acids. V shed 6 bases, J shed 4 bases, and the junction held 9 bases outside the gene matches. Germline V gene lookup returns CDR1 SNHLY and CDR2 FYNNEI. CDR3: CASRRDSTLGNTIYF. The CDR3 DNA follows: TGTGCCAGCAGGCGGGACAGCACTCTGGGAAACACCATATATTTT.

The chain recombines TRBV20-1 with TRBJ2-1; D not certain. V dropped 4 bases and J dropped 0 bases, with 7 bases sitting between them. The CDR3 contains 13 residues. Germline lookup yields CDR1 DFQATT and CDR2 SNEGSKA (reference sequence). The CDR3 loop is CSATLGSYNEQFF. The CDR3 DNA reads TGCAGTGCTACCCTCGGCTCCTACAATGAGCAGTTCTTC.

This clonotype was detected only a few times. The chain combines TRBV7-8 with TRBJ2-5, with 15 bases that match TRBD2. Per the germline V gene, CDR1 is SGHVS and CDR2 is FQNEAQ. This CDR3 is built from 17 residues. With 5 bases clipped from V and 4 bases from J, the junction kept 8 bases outside the gene matches. This chain's CDR3 is CASSIGLAGGPLETQYF. In nucleotides, the CDR3 is TGTGCCAGCAGCATCGGACTAGCGGGAGGGCCCTTAGAGACCCAGTACTTC.

The V call is TRBV7-2, the J call TRBJ2-1; D is possibly TRBD1 or TRBD2 (5 bases each). Trimming cost V 7 bases and J 7 bases, with 17 bases left between them. Looked up from germline, CDR1 is SGHTA and CDR2 is FQGNSA. This CDR3 contains 14 residues. CDR3 bases: TGTGCCAGCACCCGGGACGTCGTTCCTAATGAGCAGTTCTTC. This sequence encodes CASTRDVVPNEQFF.

J is TRBJ2-7 and V is TRBV4-1; 7 bases are shared with TRBD1. This CDR3 spans 13 amino acids. V lost 1 base and J lost 6; bases outside the gene matches: 3. Germline loops: CDR1 MGHRA, CDR2 YSYEKL. The CDR3 DNA sequence: TGCGCCAGCAGCCAAGTACAGGGGTCCGAGCAGTACTTC. Protein product: CASSQVQGSEQYF.

The chain couples TRBV5-4 to TRBJ2-3; D not certain. CDR1 is SGHNT and CDR2 is YYREEE in the germline V gene (reference sequence). The CDR3 runs to 13 residues. The V and J ends lost 6 bases and 5 bases respectively, with 13 bases between them. The CDR3 bases are TGTGCCAGCAAGCTTCGGCCCGGAGATACGCAGTATTTT. It encodes CASKLRPGDTQYF.

J is TRBJ2-5 and V is TRBV19, with D tentatively TRBD1 (5 bases). Per germline, CDR1 LNHDA and CDR2 SQIVND (reference sequence). This CDR3 has 13 residues. V was clipped by 9 bases and J by 5 bases, with 16 bases between them. The CDR3 region is CASRETVAETQYF. CDR3 nucleotide sequence: TGTGCCAGCAGAGAGACAGTCGCCGAGACCCAGTACTTC.

This clonotype was observed a handful of times. The V gene is TRBV7-8, the J gene TRBJ2-6; unclear D gene. Germline assignment: CDR1 SGHVS and CDR2 FQNEAQ. The length of the CDR3 is 18 residues. Trimming left V 1 base short and J 4 bases short, with 17 bases between. The CDR3 protein is CASSLVVISALGANVLTF. For the CDR3, the DNA is TGTGCCAGCAGCTTAGTAGTCATCTCGGCATTGGGGGCCAACGTCCTGACTTTC.

This chain links TRBV19 with TRBJ2-1; 9 positions match TRBD2. The V gene end was trimmed by 3 bases and the J gene end by 6 bases; junction bases not matched to a gene: 6. Germline-derived CDR1 and CDR2 are LNHDA and SQIVND (reference sequence). The CDR3 sequence is 15 residues long. The CDR3: CASSITGTSTNEQFF. For the CDR3, the DNA is TGTGCCAGTAGTATCACCGGGACTAGCACCAATGAGCAGTTCTTC.